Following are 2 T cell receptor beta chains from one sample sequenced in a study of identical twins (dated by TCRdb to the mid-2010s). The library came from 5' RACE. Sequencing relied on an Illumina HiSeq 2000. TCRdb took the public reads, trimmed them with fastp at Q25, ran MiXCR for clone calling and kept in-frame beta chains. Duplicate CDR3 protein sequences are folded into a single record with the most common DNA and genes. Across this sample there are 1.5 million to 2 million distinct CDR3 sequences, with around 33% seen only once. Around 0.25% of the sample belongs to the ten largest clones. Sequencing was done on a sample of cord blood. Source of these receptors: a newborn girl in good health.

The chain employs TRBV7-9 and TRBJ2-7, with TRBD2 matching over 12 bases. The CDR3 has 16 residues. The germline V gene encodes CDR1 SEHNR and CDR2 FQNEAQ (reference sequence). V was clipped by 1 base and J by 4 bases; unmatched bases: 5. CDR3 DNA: TGTGCCAGCAGCTTAGAGACTAGCGGGAGTAGGTACGAGCAGTACTTC. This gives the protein CASSLETSGSRYEQYF.

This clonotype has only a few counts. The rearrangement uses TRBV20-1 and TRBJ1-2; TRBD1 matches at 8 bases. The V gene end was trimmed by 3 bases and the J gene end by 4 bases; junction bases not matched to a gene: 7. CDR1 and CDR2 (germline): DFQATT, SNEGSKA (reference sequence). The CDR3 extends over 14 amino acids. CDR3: CSARISGQVYGYTF. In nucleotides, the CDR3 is TGCAGTGCTAGGATTTCGGGACAGGTCTATGGCTACACCTTC.